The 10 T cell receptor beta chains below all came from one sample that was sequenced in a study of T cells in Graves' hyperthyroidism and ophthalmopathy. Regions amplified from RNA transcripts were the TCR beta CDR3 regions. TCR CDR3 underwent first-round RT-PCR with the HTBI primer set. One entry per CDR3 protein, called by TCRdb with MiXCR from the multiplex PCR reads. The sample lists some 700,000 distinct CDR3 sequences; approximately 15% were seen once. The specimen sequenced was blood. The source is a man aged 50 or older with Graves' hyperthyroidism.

The DNA of the CDR3 is TGTGCCAGCTCACCATTGTCGGGACAGAGCTCCTACGAGCAGTACTTC. Protein sequence: CASSPLSGQSSYEQYF. This chain uses TRBV18 with TRBJ2-7, with 7 bases fitting TRBD1. The V segment lost 2 bases and the J segment 0 bases; nucleotides outside the gene matches: 7. The germline V gene encodes CDR1 KGHSH and CDR2 LQKENI. CDR3 length: 16 residues.

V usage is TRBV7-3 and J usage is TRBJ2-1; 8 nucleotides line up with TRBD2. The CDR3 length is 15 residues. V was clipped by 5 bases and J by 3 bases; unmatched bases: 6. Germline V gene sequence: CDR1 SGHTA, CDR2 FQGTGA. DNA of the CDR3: TGTGCCAGCAGCCTAAGGACTAGCCGCTACAATGAGCAGTTCTTC. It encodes CASSLRTSRYNEQFF.

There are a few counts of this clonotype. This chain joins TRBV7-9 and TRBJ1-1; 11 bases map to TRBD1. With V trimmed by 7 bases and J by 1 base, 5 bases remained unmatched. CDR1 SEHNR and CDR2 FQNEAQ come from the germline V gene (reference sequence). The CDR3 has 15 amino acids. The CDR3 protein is CASTRTGGSNTEAFF. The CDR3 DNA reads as TGTGCCAGCACGCGGACAGGGGGCTCGAACACTGAAGCTTTCTTT. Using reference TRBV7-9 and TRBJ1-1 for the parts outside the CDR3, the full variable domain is DTGVSQNPRHKITKRGQNVTFRCDPISEHNRLYWYRQTLGQGPEFLTYFQNEAQLEKSRLLSDRFSAERPKGSFSTLEIQRTEQGDSAMYLCASTRTGGSNTEAFFGQGTRLTVV.

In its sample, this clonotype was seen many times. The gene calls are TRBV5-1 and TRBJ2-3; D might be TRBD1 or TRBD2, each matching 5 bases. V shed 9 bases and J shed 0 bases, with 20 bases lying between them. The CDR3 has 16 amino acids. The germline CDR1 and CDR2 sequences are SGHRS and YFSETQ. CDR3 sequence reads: CATGTYPDPSTDTQYF. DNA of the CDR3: TGCGCCACCGGGACCTACCCCGACCCGAGCACAGATACGCAGTATTTT.

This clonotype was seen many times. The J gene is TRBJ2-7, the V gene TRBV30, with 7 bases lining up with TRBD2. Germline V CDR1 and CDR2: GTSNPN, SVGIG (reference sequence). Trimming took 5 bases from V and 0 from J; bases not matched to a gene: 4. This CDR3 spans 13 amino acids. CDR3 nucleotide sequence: TGTGCCTGGGAGCGGGGCAGCTCCTACGAGCAGTACTTC. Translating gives CAWERGSSYEQYF.

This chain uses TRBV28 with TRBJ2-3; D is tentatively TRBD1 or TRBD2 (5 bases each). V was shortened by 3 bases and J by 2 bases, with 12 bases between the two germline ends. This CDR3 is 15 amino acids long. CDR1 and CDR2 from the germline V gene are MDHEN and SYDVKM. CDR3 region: CASSFFEGFTDTQYF. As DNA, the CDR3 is TGTGCCAGCAGTTTCTTCGAGGGGTTCACAGATACGCAGTATTTT.

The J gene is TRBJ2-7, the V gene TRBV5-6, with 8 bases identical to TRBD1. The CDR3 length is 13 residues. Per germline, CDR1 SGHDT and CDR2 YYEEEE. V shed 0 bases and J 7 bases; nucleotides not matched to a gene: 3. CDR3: CASSLVTGGEQYF. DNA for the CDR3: TGTGCCAGCAGCTTGGTTACAGGGGGTGAGCAGTACTTC.

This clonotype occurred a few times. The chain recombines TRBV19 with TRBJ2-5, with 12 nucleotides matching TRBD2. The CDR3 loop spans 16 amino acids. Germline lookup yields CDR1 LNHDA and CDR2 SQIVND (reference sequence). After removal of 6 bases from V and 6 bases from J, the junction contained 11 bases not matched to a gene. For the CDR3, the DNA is TGTGCCAGTAGAAGACTAGCGGGAGATCCTATCCAGACCCAGTACTTC. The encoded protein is CASRRLAGDPIQTQYF.

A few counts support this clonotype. CDR3 region: CASTAGGRTEAFF. The CDR3 DNA reads as TGTGCCAGCACCGCAGGCGGCCGGACTGAAGCTTTCTTT. The chain couples TRBV27 to TRBJ1-1; D unclear. The germline CDR1 and CDR2 sequences are MNHEY and SMNVEV (reference sequence). The CDR3 covers 13 residues. The ends were cut back, 7 bases at V and 5 bases at J, with 14 bases in the middle.

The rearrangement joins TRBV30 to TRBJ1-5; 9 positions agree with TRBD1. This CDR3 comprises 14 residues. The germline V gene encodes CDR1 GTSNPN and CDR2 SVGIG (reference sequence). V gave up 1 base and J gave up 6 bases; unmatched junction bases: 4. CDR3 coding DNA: TGTGCCTGGAGTGAACAGGGGGCGGGTCAGCCCCAGCATTTT. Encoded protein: CAWSEQGAGQPQHF.